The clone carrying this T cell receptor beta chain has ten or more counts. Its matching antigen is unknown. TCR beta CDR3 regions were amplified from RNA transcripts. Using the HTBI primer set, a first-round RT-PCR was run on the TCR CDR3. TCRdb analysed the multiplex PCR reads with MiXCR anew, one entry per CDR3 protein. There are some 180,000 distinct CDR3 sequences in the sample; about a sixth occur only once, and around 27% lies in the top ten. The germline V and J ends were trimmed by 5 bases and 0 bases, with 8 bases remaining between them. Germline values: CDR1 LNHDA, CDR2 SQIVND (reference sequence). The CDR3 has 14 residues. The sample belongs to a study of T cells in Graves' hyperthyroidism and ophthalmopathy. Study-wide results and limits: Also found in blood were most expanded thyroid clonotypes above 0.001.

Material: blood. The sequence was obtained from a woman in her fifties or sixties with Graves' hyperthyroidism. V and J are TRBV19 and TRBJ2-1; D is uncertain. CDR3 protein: CASSPFSSYNEQFF. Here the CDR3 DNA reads TGTGCCAGTAGTCCATTCAGCTCCTACAATGAGCAGTTCTTC. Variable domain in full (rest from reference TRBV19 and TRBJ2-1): DGGITQSPKYLFRKEGQNVTLSCEQNLNHDAMYWYRQDPGQGLRLIYYSQIVNDFQKGDIAEGYSVSREKKESFPLTVTSAQKNPTAFYLCASSPFSSYNEQFFGPGTRLTVL.